The present T cell receptor (beta chain) was sequenced within a study of shared clonotypes between healthy human individuals. Some clones are missing from TCRdb's copy, which holds only in-frame ones; the method was immunoSEQ multiplex PCR. The repertoire holds more than 1,200,000 clones, with 98% as singletons. Free of recent acute infections or vaccinations, the donors were healthy HIV-negative adults. Every donor, a Caucasian adult, lived in Nashville, Tennessee. The clonotype was recovered from a man in his thirties or forties in good health. Sequenced: naive CD4+ T cells sorted from blood. Subset of the sample: CD45RA+ positively selected.

CDR3 nucleotide sequence: TGTGCCTGGAGTAACTATGGACATCTCTATGGCTACACCTTC. Translation: CAWSNYGHLYGYTF. This chain uses TRBV30 with TRBJ1-2; tentative D call: TRBD1 (5 bases). V was clipped by 2 bases and J by 4 bases, with 14 bases between them. This CDR3 has 14 amino acids. CDR1 and CDR2 from the germline V gene are GTSNPN and SVGIG (reference sequence).